This T cell receptor (beta chain) was retrieved from a study of cytomegalovirus exposure and HLA in healthy donors. Across the study: Counted in an early data release were about 80 million unique TCRs from HLA-typed donors.

Donors were nominally healthy when sampled, though unrecorded immune exposures were likely. Notes on this clone: What it recognizes is unknown.

Study-wide results and caveats: Later analysis identified 16,951 TCR beta sequences associated with HLA alleles, using a false discovery rate threshold of 0.05. Fewer N-insertions (relative to the approximately 700-donor mean) were reportedly seen in an Asian-associated ancestry cluster in a later analysis.

The PCR employed 60 Vbeta primers together with 13 Jbeta primers. The method was immunoSEQ multiplex PCR; TCRdb's version includes in-frame clones alone and lacks a portion of them. The table shows 150,000 to 200,000 clones, with 84% occurring only once. This sequence was found in a boy under 10 years old in good health and CMV-seronegative. Material: PBMCs.

The CDR3 DNA reads as TGTGCCAGCATTAGGGGGTGGACCGGGGAGCTGTTTTTT. This translates into CASIRGWTGELFF. The genes are TRBV2 and TRBJ2-2; possibly TRBD1 for D (6 bases). Trimming took off 7 bases at V and 5 bases at J, with 11 bases between the two ends. The CDR3 extends over 13 amino acids. Looked up from germline, CDR1 is SNHLY and CDR2 is FYNNEI. The complete variable domain, with remaining parts taken from reference TRBV2 and TRBJ2-2, reads EPEVTQTPSHQVTQMGQEVILRCVPISNHLYFYWYRQILGQKVEFLVSFYNNEISEKSEIFDDQFSVERPDGSNFTLKIRSTKLEDSAMYFCASIRGWTGELFFGEGSRLTVL.